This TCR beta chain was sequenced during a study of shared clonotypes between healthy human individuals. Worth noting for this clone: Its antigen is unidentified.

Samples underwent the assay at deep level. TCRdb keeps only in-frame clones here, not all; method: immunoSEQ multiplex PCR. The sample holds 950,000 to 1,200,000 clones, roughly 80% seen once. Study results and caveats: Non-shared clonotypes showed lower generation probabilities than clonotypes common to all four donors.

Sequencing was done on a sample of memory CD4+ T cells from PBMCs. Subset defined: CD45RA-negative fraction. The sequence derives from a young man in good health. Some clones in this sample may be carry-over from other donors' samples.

The CDR3 is CAWSLGMNTEAFF. CDR3 coding DNA: TGTGCCTGGAGCCTGGGGATGAACACTGAAGCTTTCTTT. The chain is built from TRBV30 and TRBJ1-1; D is uncertain. V was pared by 3 bases and J by 0 bases, with 8 bases between. Germline-derived CDR1 and CDR2 are GTSNPN and SVGIG (reference sequence). This CDR3 comprises 13 residues.